The present entry profiles one TCR beta chain with its context. The V and J ends lost 0 bases and 6 bases respectively, with 14 bases between them. Per the germline V gene, CDR1 is MGHRA and CDR2 is YSYEKL. The CDR3 sequence is 15 residues long. The record originates from a study of blood T cell repertoires in COVID-19. Study context: The study drew acute and convalescent COVID-19 samples from the United States, Italy and Spain. PBMCs, B-cell-depleted T cells, or T cells provided the cDNA or gDNA that made up the material.

Some clones are missing from TCRdb's copy, which holds only in-frame ones; the method was immunoSEQ multiplex PCR. The sample records some 210,000 clones, approximately 90% being singletons. This TCR came from a man younger than 35 with acute COVID-19. The genes are TRBV4-1 and TRBJ1-1; D gene ambiguous. The sequencing sample was made of PBMCs or T cells enriched from blood (not recorded which). CDR3 loop: CASSQDSSYGAEAFF. The CDR3 bases are TGCGCCAGCAGCCAAGATTCCTCGTATGGAGCTGAAGCTTTCTTT.